The text below deals with one T cell receptor beta chain. This record belongs to a study of blood T cell repertoires in COVID-19. At the level of the study: Collection of acute and convalescent COVID-19 samples took place in the United States, Italy and Spain. In each case, the material was cDNA or gDNA derived from T cells, B-cell-depleted T cells, or PBMCs.

Per the study methods: Estimates of nucleated cell counts were drawn from the amplification of reference gene primers. Using immunoSEQ multiplex PCR, the repertoire was profiled, and TCRdb retains in-frame clones only, with some absent. For V, J and clone size, that table is used; D and trimming come from the DNA. The table includes 95,000 to 100,000 clones, about 90% detected once. Trimming cost V 4 bases and J 4 bases, with 20 bases left between them. This CDR3 comprises 17 residues. The V gene's germline CDR1 is LNHDA and CDR2 SQIVND (reference sequence). The sample was peripheral blood. The chain recombines TRBV19 with TRBJ2-1; D is perhaps TRBD1 (6 bases). The sequence derives from a man between 45 and 60 years old with acute or convalescent COVID-19. In DNA form, the CDR3 reads TGTGCCAGTAGTACCTCACTAGACAGGCGGCTTTACAATGAGCAGTTCTTC. It encodes CASSTSLDRRLYNEQFF. The full variable domain, its missing parts supplied by reference TRBV19 and TRBJ2-1, is DGGITQSPKYLFRKEGQNVTLSCEQNLNHDAMYWYRQDPGQGLRLIYYSQIVNDFQKGDIAEGYSVSREKKESFPLTVTSAQKNPTAFYLCASSTSLDRRLYNEQFFGPGTRLTVL.